The T cell receptor beta chain under discussion was sequenced for a study of STAT3 mutations in large granular lymphocyte leukemia. Study-level information: 40% of treated T-LGLL patients showed hematologic response to immunosuppression.

The protocol was immunoSEQ multiplex PCR, while the TCRdb copy is restricted to in-frame clones and leaves out a portion. The sample lists 5,000 to 7,000 clones, 46% occurring once. Germline V gene lookup returns CDR1 LNHDA and CDR2 SQIVND (reference sequence). The CDR3 has 13 residues. V lost 5 bases to trimming and J lost 3 bases; unmatched junction nucleotides: 3. Regarding this clone: Antigen: not known.

General study results and limits: At least one immunodominant TCR beta clonotype appeared in every T-cell large granular lymphocyte leukemia patient. In several patients, dominant TCR clone burden exceeded STAT3 mutant burden.

The sequenced sample consisted of peripheral blood mononuclear cells. The sequence was collected from a woman in her 70s with T-cell large granular lymphocyte leukemia. Some clones in this sample may be carry-over from other donors' samples. V is TRBV19 and J is TRBJ2-5; TRBD1 aligns across 7 bases. The CDR3 DNA reads as TGTGCCAGTAGTGTGACAGGGAAAGAGACCCAGTACTTC. The encoded protein is CASSVTGKETQYF.